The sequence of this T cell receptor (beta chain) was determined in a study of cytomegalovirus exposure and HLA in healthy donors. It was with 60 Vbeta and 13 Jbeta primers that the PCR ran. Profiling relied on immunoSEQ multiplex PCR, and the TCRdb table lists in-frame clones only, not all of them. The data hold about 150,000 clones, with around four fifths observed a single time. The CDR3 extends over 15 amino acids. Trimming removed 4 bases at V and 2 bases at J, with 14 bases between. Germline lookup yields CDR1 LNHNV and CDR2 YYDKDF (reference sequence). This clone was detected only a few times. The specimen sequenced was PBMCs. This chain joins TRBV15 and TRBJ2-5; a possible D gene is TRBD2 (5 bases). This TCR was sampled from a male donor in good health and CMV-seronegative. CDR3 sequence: CATSKLSRGQETQYF. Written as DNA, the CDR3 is TGTGCCACCAGCAAGTTGTCACGAGGGCAAGAGACCCAGTACTTC. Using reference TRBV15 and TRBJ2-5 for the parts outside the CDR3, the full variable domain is DAMVIQNPRYQVTQFGKPVTLSCSQTLNHNVMYWYQQKSSQAPKLLFHYYDKDFNNEADTPDNFQSRRPNTSFCFLDIRSPGLGDTAMYLCATSKLSRGQETQYFGPGTRLLVL.